The 21 T cell receptor beta chains below were found in one sample sequenced in a study of OX40 agonist ivuxolimab in advanced cancers. The table came from immunoSEQ multiplex PCR; TCRdb's copy has only in-frame clones and leaves some out. Counted here are around 68,000 clones, roughly nine tenths occurring once; the ten biggest clones make up about 0.31%. The sequences come from CD4+ or CD8+ T cells sorted from blood, collected in a trial of the OX40 agonist ivuxolimab. These receptors all come from an adult with an advanced solid tumor such as melanoma, head and neck, liver or kidney cancer.

For the CDR3, the DNA is TGTGCCAGCAGTTACGCAGGGACAAGCTATGGCTACACCTTC. Its translation is CASSYAGTSYGYTF. J is TRBJ1-2 and V is TRBV6-5, with TRBD1 as a possible D gene (6 bases). Germline CDR1 MNHEY, CDR2 SVGAGI. The CDR3 has 14 residues. Trimming shortened V by 2 bases and J by 4 bases, and 11 bases separated the two germline ends.

CDR3 sequence (DNA): TGTGCCAGCAGTGAAGCAGGGGGCGGCCACGAGCAGTACTTC. Protein sequence: CASSEAGGGHEQYF. The genes are TRBV6-1 and TRBJ2-7; 7 nucleotides align to TRBD1. From germline, CDR1 is MNHNS and CDR2 SASEGT. V lost 0 bases and J lost 5; bases outside the gene matches: 4. This CDR3 has 14 residues.

This clone was detected only a few times. J is TRBJ1-2 and V is TRBV27; D not resolved. CDR3 length: 15 residues. V was shortened by 5 bases and J by 3 bases, with 16 bases between the two germline ends. The germline CDR1 and CDR2 sequences are MNHEY and SMNVEV (reference sequence). The CDR3, as DNA: TGTGCCAGCAGTCCCCACCCGGACGCCGACTATGGCTACACCTTC. Translated: CASSPHPDADYGYTF.

CDR3 nucleotide sequence: TGCGCCAGCAGCCTCTCACGACAGGGCTCTGGAAACACCATATATTTT. The encoded protein is CASSLSRQGSGNTIYF. This rearrangement joins TRBV5-1 to TRBJ1-3, with 7 bases matching TRBD1. The CDR3 extends over 16 amino acids. CDR1 and CDR2 from the germline V gene are SGHRS and YFSETQ. V trimming: 4 bases; J trimming: 0 bases; junction bases outside the gene matches: 7.

The V and J genes are TRBV12-5 and TRBJ2-7, with D tentatively TRBD2 (5 bases). CDR1 is LGHNT and CDR2 is FRNRAP in the germline V gene. The CDR3 extends over 13 amino acids. Deletions cut 4 bases from V and 0 bases from J, with 7 bases between. CDR3 sequence reads: CASGWEFSYEQYF. CDR3 DNA: TGTGCTAGTGGTTGGGAGTTCTCCTACGAGCAGTACTTC. Full variable domain (rest looked up from reference TRBV12-5 and TRBJ2-7): DARVTQTPRHKVTEMGQEVTMRCQPILGHNTVFWYRQTMMQGLELLAYFRNRAPLDDSGMPKDRFSAEMPDATLATLKIQPSEPRDSAVYFCASGWEFSYEQYFGPGTRLTVT.

The chain links TRBV5-1 to TRBJ1-4, with a possible D match to TRBD1 (6 bases). CDR1 is SGHRS, CDR2 YFSETQ, per germline. There are 15 residues in the CDR3. V was clipped by 4 bases and J by 0 bases, with 10 bases between them. The DNA for the CDR3 is TGCGCCAGCAGCGCCACAGGGACAACTAATGAAAAACTGTTTTTT. This gives the protein CASSATGTTNEKLFF.

Turning to this clone: The identical CDR3 is also encoded by other nucleotide sequences in the sample. The J gene is TRBJ2-7, the V gene TRBV6-1; D is possibly TRBD1 (6 bases). Looked up from germline, CDR1 is MNHNS and CDR2 is SASEGT. Trimming took 0 bases from V and 3 from J, leaving 9 bases between them. The length of the CDR3 is 14 residues. CDR3: CASSEADSDYEQYF. In nucleotides, the CDR3 is TGTGCCAGCAGTGAAGCGGACAGTGACTACGAGCAGTACTTC.

The rearrangement joins TRBV10-3 to TRBJ2-3, with 9 bases aligning to TRBD1. The CDR3 extends over 16 amino acids. CDR1 is ENHRY, CDR2 SYGVKD, per germline. The J segment lost 5 bases and the V segment lost 6 bases, leaving 12 bases of the junction unmatched. The CDR3 nucleotides read TGTGCCATCAGCAGGACGGGACAGGGTTCGGAAGATACGCAGTATTTT. This encodes CAISRTGQGSEDTQYF.

CDR3 in amino acids: CASSGQGTYGYTF. Here the CDR3 DNA reads TGTGCCAGCAGTGGACAGGGGACCTATGGCTACACCTTC. The chain combines TRBV6-1 with TRBJ1-2, with 8 bases lining up with TRBD1. The CDR3 has 13 amino acids. Germline-derived CDR1 and CDR2 are MNHNS and SASEGT. V was pared by 4 bases and J by 4 bases, with 2 bases of the junction left unmatched.

V usage is TRBV11-3 and J usage is TRBJ2-2; 7 nucleotides align to TRBD1. This CDR3 region has 16 residues. The V gene's germline CDR1 is SGHNT and CDR2 YENEEA. V trimming: 3 bases; J trimming: 6 bases; junction bases outside the gene matches: 10. The CDR3 reads CASSLGQPGIAGELFF. The CDR3 DNA follows: TGTGCCAGCAGCTTGGGACAGCCGGGGATAGCCGGGGAGCTGTTTTTT.

A single count supports this clone. V and J are TRBV7-3 and TRBJ2-3, with D possibly TRBD1 on 6 matching bases. Trimming stripped 3 bases from V and 2 bases from J, with 12 bases between. This CDR3 has 15 residues. Germline-derived CDR1 and CDR2 are SGHTA and FQGTGA. In DNA form, the CDR3 reads TGTGCCAGCAGCTTGTTCGGACAGACCACAGATACGCAGTATTTT. This sequence encodes CASSLFGQTTDTQYF.

The rearrangement links TRBV5-5 to TRBJ1-5; D is unclear. Between the trimmed V and J ends, which lost 2 bases and 3 bases, there was a span of 12 bases. CDR3 length equals 15 residues. Germline CDR1 reads SGHKS; CDR2 reads YYEKEE (reference sequence). The CDR3 reads CASSLTSGHNQPQHF. As DNA, the CDR3 is TGTGCCAGCAGCTTAACATCGGGTCACAATCAGCCCCAGCATTTT.

V gene TRBV20-1 combines with J gene TRBJ1-5; D is undetermined. CDR3 length: 11 residues. Germline V gene sequence: CDR1 DFQATT, CDR2 SNEGSKA (reference sequence). Between the trimmed V and J ends, which lost 0 bases and 14 bases, there was a span of 11 bases. In DNA form, the CDR3 reads TGCAGTGCTAGAGATTTGGCAGCCGAGCATTTT. This gives the protein CSARDLAAEHF.

This clone was observed once. This chain connects TRBV7-6 to TRBJ2-1; 10 positions match TRBD2. CDR3 length equals 15 residues. J lost 6 bases, V lost 4 bases, and 6 bases had no gene match. CDR1 is SGHVS, CDR2 FNYEAQ, per germline. Written as DNA, the CDR3 is TGTGCCAGCAGCTCTGGGACTAGCGTAGCCAATGAGCAGTTCTTC. Translation gives CASSSGTSVANEQFF.

The rearrangement links TRBV5-1 to TRBJ1-4; D unresolved. The germline V and J ends were trimmed by 0 bases and 2 bases, with 11 bases remaining between them. Germline V gives CDR1 SGHRS, CDR2 YFSETQ. The CDR3 totals 16 residues. CDR3 amino acids: CASSLGARSTNEKLFF. For the CDR3, the DNA is TGCGCCAGCAGCTTGGGGGCAAGATCGACTAATGAAAAACTGTTTTTT.

V gene TRBV6-6 combines with J gene TRBJ2-3; D is unclear. With 4 bases removed from V and 6 bases from J, the gap between germline ends came to 20 bases. Germline CDR1 is MNHNY and CDR2 is SVGAGI (reference sequence). This CDR3 region has 16 residues. In DNA form, the CDR3 reads TGTGCCAGCAGTTCCAATCCTCCACCCGCACAGGATACGCAGTATTTT. This gives the protein CASSSNPPPAQDTQYF.

The chain has TRBV19 and TRBJ1-2; the match to TRBD1 covers 11 bases. CDR1 LNHDA and CDR2 SQIVND come from the germline V gene (reference sequence). V gave up 7 bases and J gave up 8 bases; unmatched junction bases: 9. This CDR3 contains 14 residues. The CDR3 protein is CASTPDRGRRGYTF. CDR3 DNA: TGTGCCAGTACCCCGGACAGGGGGCGTCGGGGCTACACCTTC.

The chain has TRBV5-8 and TRBJ2-5; 14 bases align to TRBD2. CDR1 and CDR2 (germline): SGHTS, YDEGEE. The trim removed 2 bases at V and 2 bases at J, leaving 5 bases unmatched. There are 17 residues in the CDR3. CDR3 nucleotides: TGTGCCAGCAGCTTCGGGACTAGCGGGAGTGGTCAAGAGACCCAGTACTTC. Translation gives CASSFGTSGSGQETQYF. The whole variable domain, filled in from reference TRBV5-8 and TRBJ2-5, reads EAGVTQSPTHLIKTRGQQATLRCSPISGHTSVYWYQQALGLGLQFLLWYDEGEERNRGNFPPRFSGRQFPNYSSELNVNALELEDSALYLCASSFGTSGSGQETQYFGPGTRLLVL.

The V gene is TRBV13, the J gene TRBJ2-1; TRBD2 matches 10 bases. The CDR3 contains 14 residues. After removal of 5 bases from V and 6 bases from J, the junction contained 4 bases not matched to a gene. In germline, CDR1 is PRHDT, CDR2 FYEKMQ (reference sequence). The CDR3 DNA follows: TGTGCCAGCAGCGCATGGACTAGCGGCAATGAGCAGTTCTTC. Protein: CASSAWTSGNEQFF.

This chain joins TRBV7-9 and TRBJ2-1; D is unresolved. The germline CDR1 and CDR2 sequences are SEHNR and FQNEAQ (reference sequence). This CDR3 contains 12 residues. V was cut by 0 bases and J by 8 bases, with 5 bases left in between. Here the CDR3 DNA reads TGTGCCAGCAGCTTAGCGGTGTATGAGCAGTTCTTC. This sequence encodes CASSLAVYEQFF.

This CDR3 reads CASSLVGLGNNEQFF. In DNA form, the CDR3 reads TGTGCCAGCAGCTTAGTGGGACTAGGGAACAATGAGCAGTTCTTC. This chain uses TRBV7-2 with TRBJ2-1; 8 bases are shared with TRBD2. Germline V CDR1 and CDR2: SGHTA, FQGNSA. V trimming: 1 base; J trimming: 5 bases; junction bases outside the gene matches: 4. The CDR3 runs to 15 residues. Full variable domain (remainder filled in from reference TRBV7-2 and TRBJ2-1): GAGVSQSPSNKVTEKGKDVELRCDPISGHTALYWYRQSLGQGLEFLIYFQGNSAPDKSGLPSDRFSAERTGGSVSTLTIQRTQQEDSAVYLCASSLVGLGNNEQFFGPGTRLTVL.